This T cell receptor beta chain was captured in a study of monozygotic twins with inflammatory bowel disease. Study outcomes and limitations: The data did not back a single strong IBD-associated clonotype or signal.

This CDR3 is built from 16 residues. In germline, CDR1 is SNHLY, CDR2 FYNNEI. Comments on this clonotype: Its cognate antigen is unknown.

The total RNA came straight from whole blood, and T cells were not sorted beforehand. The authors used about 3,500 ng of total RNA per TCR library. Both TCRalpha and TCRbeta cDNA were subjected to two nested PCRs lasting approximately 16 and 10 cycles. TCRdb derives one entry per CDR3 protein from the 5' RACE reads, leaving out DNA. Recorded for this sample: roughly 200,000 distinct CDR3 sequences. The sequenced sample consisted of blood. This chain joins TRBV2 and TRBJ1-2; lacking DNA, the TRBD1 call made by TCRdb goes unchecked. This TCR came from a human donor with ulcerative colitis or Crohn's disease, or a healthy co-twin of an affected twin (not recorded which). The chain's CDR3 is CASSGTILDRAHGYTF. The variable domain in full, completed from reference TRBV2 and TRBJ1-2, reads EPEVTQTPSHQVTQMGQEVILRCVPISNHLYFYWYRQILGQKVEFLVSFYNNEISEKSEIFDDQFSVERPDGSNFTLKIRSTKLEDSAMYFCASSGTILDRAHGYTFGSGTRLTVV.